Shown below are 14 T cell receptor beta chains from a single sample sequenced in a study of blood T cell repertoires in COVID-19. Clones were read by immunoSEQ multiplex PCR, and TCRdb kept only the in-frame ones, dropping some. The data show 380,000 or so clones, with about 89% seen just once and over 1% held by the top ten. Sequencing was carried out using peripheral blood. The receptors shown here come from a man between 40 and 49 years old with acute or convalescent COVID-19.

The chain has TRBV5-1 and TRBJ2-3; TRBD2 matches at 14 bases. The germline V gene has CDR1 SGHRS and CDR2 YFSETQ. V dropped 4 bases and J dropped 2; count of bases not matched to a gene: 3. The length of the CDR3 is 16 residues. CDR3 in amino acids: CASSLGLAGVTDTQYF. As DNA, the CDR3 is TGCGCCAGCAGCCTGGGACTAGCGGGAGTCACAGATACGCAGTATTTT.

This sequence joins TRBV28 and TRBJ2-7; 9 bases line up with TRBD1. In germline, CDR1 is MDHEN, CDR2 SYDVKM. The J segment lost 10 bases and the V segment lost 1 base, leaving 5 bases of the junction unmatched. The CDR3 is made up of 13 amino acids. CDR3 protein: CASSLSDRGKQYF. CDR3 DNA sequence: TGTGCCAGCAGTTTATCCGACAGGGGGAAACAGTACTTC. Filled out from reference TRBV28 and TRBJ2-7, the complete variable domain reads DVKVTQSSRYLVKRTGEKVFLECVQDMDHENMFWYRQDPGLGLRLIYFSYDVKMKEKGDIPEGYSVSREKKERFSLILESASTNQTSMYLCASSLSDRGKQYFGPGTRLTVT.

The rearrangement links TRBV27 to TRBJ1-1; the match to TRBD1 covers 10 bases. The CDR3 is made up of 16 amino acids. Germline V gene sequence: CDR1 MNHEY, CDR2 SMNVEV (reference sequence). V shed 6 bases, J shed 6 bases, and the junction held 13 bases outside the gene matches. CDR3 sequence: CASRPPGQGLRAEAFF. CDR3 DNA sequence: TGTGCCAGCAGACCCCCGGGACAGGGGCTCCGTGCTGAAGCTTTCTTT.

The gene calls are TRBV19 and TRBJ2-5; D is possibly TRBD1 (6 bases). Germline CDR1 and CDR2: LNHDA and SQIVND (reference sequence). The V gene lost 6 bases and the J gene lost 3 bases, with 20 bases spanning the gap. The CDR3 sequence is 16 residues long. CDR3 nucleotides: TGTGCCAGTAGCCCCCCCGGGGCAGGGGAAGAAGAGACCCAGTACTTC. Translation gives CASSPPGAGEEETQYF.

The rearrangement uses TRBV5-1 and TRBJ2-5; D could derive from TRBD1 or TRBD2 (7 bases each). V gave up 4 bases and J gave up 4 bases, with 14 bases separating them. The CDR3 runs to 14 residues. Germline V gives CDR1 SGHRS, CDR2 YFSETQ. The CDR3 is CASSLGGGAETQYF. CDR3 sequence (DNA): TGCGCCAGCAGCCTGGGAGGGGGCGCAGAGACCCAGTACTTC.

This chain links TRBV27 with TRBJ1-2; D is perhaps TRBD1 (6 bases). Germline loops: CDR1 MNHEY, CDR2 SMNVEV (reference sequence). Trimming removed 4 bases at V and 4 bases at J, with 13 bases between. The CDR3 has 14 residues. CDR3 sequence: CASSSASGVYGYTF. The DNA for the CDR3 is TGTGCCAGCAGTTCGGCCTCAGGGGTCTATGGCTACACCTTC.

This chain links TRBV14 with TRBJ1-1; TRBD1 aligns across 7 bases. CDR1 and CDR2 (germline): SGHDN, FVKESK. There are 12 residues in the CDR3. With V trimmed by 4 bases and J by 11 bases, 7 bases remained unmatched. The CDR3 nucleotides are TGTGCCAGCAGCCTGACAGGGATTGGGGCTTTCTTT. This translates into CASSLTGIGAFF.

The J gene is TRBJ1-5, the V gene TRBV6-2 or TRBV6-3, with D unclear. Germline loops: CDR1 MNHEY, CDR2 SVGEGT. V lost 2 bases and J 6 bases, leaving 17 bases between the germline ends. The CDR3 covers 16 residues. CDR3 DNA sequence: TGTGCCAGCAGTTACCCGCCGTGGGAGGCGGGTCAGCCCCAGCATTTT. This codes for CASSYPPWEAGQPQHF.

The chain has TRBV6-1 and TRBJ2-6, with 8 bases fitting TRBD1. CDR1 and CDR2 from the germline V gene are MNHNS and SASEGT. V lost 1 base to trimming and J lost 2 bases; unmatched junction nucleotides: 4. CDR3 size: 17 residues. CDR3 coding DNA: TGTGCCAGCAGTGAAGGGACAGGGCTTCCTGGGGCCAACGTCCTGACTTTC. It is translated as CASSEGTGLPGANVLTF.

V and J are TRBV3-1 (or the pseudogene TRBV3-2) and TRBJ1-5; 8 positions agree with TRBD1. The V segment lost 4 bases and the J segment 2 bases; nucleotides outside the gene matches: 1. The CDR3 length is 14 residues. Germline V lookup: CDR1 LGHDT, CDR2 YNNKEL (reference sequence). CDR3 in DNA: TGTGCCAGCAGCCCGACAGGGGGCAATCAGCCCCAGCATTTT. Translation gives CASSPTGGNQPQHF.

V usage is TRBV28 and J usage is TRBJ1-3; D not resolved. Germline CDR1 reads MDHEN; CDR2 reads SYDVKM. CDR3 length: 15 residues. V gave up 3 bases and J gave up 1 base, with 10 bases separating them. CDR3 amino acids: CASSFSVNSGNTIYF. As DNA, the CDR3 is TGTGCCAGCAGTTTCAGTGTAAATTCTGGAAACACCATATATTTT.

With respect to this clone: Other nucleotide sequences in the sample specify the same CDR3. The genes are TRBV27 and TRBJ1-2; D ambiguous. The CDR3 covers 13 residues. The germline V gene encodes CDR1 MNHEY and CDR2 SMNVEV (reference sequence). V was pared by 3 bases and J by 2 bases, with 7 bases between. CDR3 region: CASSFRRNYGYTF. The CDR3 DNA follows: TGTGCCAGCAGTTTTCGGCGGAACTATGGCTACACCTTC.

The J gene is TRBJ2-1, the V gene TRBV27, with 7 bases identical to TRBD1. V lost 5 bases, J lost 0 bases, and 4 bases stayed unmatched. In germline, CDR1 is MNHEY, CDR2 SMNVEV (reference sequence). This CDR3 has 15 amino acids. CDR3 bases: TGTGCCAGCAGTAAACAGGGGATCTCCTACAATGAGCAGTTCTTC. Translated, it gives CASSKQGISYNEQFF.

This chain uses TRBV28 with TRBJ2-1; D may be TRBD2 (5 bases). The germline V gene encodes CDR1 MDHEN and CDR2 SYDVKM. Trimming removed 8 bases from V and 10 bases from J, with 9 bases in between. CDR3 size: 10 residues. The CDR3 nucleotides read TGTGCCAGCTTCAAGCGGGAGCAGTTCTTC. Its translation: CASFKREQFF.